This T cell receptor beta chain was obtained from a study of blood T cell repertoires in COVID-19. About the research overall: PBMCs, B-cell-depleted T cells, or T cells provided the cDNA or gDNA that made up the material.

Under the authors' procedure: Nucleated cell number was recorded as an estimate derived from reference gene primer amplification. The repertoire was sequenced with immunoSEQ multiplex PCR; TCRdb's copy has only in-frame clones and lacks some. D and trimming were read from the DNA, whereas the V and J calls and clone size are those reported in that table. This sample has approximately 290,000 clones, with roughly 80% found just once. Input material: peripheral blood. The sequence was collected from a person aged 65 to 85 with COVID-19, enrolled during active disease.

The CDR3 here is CASSPQGRIDQYF. The CDR3, as DNA: TGTGCCAGCAGCCCGCAGGGCAGAATTGATCAGTACTTC. V gene TRBV11-1 combines with J gene TRBJ2-7; D is possibly TRBD1 (5 bases). CDR1 and CDR2 (germline): SGHAT, FQDESV (reference sequence). This CDR3 is built from 13 residues. V was pared by 5 bases and J by 10 bases, with 18 bases between.